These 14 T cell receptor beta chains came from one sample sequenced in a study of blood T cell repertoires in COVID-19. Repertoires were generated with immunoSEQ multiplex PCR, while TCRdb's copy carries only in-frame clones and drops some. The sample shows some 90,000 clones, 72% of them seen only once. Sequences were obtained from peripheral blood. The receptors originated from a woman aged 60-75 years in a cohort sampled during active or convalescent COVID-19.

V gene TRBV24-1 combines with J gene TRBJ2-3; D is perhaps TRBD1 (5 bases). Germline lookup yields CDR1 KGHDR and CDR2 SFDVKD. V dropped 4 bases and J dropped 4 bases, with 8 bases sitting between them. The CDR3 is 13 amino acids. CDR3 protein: CATSEQAPDTQYF. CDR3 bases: TGTGCCACCAGTGAACAGGCCCCAGATACGCAGTATTTT.

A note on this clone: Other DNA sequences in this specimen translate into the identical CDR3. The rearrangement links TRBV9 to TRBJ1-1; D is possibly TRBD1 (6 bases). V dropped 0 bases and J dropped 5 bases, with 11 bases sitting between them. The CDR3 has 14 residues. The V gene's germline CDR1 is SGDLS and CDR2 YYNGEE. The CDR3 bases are TGTGCCAGCAGCGTAGAGGGGGGGCGAACTGAAGCTTTCTTT. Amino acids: CASSVEGGRTEAFF.

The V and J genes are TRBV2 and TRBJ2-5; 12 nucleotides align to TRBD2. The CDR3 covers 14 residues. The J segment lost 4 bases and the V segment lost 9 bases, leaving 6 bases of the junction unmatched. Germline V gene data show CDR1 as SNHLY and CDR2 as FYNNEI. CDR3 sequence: CASSSGGAGETQYF. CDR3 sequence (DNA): TGTGCCAGTTCTAGCGGGGGGGCGGGAGAGACCCAGTACTTC.

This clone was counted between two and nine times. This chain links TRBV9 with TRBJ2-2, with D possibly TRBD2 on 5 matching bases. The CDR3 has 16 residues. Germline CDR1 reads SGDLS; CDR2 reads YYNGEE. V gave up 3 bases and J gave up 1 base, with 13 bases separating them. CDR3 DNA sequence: TGTGCCAGCAGCGATGGGCGAGGGCGGAACACCGGGGAGCTGTTTTTT. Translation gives CASSDGRGRNTGELFF. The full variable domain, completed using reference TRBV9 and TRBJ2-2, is DSGVTQTPKHLITATGQRVTLRCSPRSGDLSVYWYQQSLDQGLQFLIQYYNGEERAKGNILERFSAQQFPDLHSELNLSSLELGDSALYFCASSDGRGRNTGELFFGEGSRLTVL.

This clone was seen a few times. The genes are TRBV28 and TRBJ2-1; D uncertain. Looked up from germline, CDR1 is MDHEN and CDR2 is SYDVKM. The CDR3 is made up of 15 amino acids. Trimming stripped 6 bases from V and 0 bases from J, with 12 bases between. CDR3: CASRIVTSSYNEQFF. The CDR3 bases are TGTGCCAGCAGAATAGTTACGAGCTCCTACAATGAGCAGTTCTTC.

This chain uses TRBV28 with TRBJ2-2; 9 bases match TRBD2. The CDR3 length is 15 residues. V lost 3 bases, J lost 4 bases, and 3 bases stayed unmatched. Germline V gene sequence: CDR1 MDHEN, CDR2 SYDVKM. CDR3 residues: CASSFELAGTGELFF. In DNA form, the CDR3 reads TGTGCCAGCAGTTTTGAACTAGCGGGCACCGGGGAGCTGTTTTTT. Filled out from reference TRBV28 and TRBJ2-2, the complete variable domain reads DVKVTQSSRYLVKRTGEKVFLECVQDMDHENMFWYRQDPGLGLRLIYFSYDVKMKEKGDIPEGYSVSREKKERFSLILESASTNQTSMYLCASSFELAGTGELFFGEGSRLTVL.

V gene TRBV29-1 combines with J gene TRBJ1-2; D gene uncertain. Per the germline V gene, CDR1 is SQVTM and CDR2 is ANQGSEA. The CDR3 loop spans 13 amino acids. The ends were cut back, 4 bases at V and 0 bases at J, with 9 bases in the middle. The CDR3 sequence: CSVAPTANYGYTF. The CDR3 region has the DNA TGCAGCGTTGCACCCACAGCTAACTATGGCTACACCTTC.

The CDR3, as DNA: TGCGCCAGCAGCTTGTTGTTGCCCGGGACTATAAACAATGAGCAGTTCTTC. Translating gives CASSLLLPGTINNEQFF. V gene TRBV5-1 combines with J gene TRBJ2-1; 7 bases line up with TRBD2. There are 17 residues in the CDR3. Germline trimming cut 1 base from V and 5 bases from J; bases unmatched to any gene: 12. The germline gives CDR1 SGHRS, CDR2 YFSETQ.

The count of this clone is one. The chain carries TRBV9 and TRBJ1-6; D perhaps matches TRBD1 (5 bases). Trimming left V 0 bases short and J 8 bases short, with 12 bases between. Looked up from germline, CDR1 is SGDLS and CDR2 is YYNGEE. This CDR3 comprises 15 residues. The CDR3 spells CASSVDGGAYSPLHF. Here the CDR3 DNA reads TGTGCCAGCAGCGTAGATGGAGGGGCTTATTCACCCCTCCACTTT.

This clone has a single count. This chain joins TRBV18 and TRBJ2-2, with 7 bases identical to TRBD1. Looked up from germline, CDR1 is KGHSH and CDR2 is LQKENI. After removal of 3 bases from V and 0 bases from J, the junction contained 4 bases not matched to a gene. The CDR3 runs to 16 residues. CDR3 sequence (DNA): TGTGCCAGCTCACCGAGGACAGGACCGAACACCGGGGAGCTGTTTTTT. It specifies CASSPRTGPNTGELFF.

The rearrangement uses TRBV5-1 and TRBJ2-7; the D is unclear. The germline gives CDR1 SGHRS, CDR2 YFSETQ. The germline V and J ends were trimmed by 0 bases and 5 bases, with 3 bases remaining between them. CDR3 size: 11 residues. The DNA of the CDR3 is TGCGCCAGCAGCTTGGCTAACGAGCAGTACTTC. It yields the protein CASSLANEQYF.

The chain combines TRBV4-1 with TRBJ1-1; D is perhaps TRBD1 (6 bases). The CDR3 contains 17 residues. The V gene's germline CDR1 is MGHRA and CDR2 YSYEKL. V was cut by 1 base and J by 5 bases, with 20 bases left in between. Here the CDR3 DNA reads TGCGCCAGCAGCCAAGTTGGGGGGGCCAGGATTACAACTGAAGCTTTCTTT. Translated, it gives CASSQVGGARITTEAFF.

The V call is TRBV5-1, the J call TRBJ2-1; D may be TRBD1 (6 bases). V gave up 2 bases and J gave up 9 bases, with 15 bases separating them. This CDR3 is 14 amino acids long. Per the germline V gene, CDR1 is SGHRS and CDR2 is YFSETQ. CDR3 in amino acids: CASSLGIGGGEQFF. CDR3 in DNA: TGCGCCAGCAGCTTAGGCATAGGGGGTGGTGAGCAGTTCTTC.

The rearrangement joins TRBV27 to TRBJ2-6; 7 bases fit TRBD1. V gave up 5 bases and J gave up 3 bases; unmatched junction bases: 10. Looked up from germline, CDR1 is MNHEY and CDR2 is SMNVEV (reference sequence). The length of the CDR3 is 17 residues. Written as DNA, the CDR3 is TGTGCCAGCAGTCCTCGACAGGGACGAAATGGGGCCAACGTCCTGACTTTC. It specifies CASSPRQGRNGANVLTF. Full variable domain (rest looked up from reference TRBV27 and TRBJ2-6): EAQVTQNPRYLITVTGKKLTVTCSQNMNHEYMSWYRQDPGLGLRQIYYSMNVEVTDKGDVPEGYKVSRKEKRNFPLILESPSPNQTSLYFCASSPRQGRNGANVLTFGAGSRLTVL.